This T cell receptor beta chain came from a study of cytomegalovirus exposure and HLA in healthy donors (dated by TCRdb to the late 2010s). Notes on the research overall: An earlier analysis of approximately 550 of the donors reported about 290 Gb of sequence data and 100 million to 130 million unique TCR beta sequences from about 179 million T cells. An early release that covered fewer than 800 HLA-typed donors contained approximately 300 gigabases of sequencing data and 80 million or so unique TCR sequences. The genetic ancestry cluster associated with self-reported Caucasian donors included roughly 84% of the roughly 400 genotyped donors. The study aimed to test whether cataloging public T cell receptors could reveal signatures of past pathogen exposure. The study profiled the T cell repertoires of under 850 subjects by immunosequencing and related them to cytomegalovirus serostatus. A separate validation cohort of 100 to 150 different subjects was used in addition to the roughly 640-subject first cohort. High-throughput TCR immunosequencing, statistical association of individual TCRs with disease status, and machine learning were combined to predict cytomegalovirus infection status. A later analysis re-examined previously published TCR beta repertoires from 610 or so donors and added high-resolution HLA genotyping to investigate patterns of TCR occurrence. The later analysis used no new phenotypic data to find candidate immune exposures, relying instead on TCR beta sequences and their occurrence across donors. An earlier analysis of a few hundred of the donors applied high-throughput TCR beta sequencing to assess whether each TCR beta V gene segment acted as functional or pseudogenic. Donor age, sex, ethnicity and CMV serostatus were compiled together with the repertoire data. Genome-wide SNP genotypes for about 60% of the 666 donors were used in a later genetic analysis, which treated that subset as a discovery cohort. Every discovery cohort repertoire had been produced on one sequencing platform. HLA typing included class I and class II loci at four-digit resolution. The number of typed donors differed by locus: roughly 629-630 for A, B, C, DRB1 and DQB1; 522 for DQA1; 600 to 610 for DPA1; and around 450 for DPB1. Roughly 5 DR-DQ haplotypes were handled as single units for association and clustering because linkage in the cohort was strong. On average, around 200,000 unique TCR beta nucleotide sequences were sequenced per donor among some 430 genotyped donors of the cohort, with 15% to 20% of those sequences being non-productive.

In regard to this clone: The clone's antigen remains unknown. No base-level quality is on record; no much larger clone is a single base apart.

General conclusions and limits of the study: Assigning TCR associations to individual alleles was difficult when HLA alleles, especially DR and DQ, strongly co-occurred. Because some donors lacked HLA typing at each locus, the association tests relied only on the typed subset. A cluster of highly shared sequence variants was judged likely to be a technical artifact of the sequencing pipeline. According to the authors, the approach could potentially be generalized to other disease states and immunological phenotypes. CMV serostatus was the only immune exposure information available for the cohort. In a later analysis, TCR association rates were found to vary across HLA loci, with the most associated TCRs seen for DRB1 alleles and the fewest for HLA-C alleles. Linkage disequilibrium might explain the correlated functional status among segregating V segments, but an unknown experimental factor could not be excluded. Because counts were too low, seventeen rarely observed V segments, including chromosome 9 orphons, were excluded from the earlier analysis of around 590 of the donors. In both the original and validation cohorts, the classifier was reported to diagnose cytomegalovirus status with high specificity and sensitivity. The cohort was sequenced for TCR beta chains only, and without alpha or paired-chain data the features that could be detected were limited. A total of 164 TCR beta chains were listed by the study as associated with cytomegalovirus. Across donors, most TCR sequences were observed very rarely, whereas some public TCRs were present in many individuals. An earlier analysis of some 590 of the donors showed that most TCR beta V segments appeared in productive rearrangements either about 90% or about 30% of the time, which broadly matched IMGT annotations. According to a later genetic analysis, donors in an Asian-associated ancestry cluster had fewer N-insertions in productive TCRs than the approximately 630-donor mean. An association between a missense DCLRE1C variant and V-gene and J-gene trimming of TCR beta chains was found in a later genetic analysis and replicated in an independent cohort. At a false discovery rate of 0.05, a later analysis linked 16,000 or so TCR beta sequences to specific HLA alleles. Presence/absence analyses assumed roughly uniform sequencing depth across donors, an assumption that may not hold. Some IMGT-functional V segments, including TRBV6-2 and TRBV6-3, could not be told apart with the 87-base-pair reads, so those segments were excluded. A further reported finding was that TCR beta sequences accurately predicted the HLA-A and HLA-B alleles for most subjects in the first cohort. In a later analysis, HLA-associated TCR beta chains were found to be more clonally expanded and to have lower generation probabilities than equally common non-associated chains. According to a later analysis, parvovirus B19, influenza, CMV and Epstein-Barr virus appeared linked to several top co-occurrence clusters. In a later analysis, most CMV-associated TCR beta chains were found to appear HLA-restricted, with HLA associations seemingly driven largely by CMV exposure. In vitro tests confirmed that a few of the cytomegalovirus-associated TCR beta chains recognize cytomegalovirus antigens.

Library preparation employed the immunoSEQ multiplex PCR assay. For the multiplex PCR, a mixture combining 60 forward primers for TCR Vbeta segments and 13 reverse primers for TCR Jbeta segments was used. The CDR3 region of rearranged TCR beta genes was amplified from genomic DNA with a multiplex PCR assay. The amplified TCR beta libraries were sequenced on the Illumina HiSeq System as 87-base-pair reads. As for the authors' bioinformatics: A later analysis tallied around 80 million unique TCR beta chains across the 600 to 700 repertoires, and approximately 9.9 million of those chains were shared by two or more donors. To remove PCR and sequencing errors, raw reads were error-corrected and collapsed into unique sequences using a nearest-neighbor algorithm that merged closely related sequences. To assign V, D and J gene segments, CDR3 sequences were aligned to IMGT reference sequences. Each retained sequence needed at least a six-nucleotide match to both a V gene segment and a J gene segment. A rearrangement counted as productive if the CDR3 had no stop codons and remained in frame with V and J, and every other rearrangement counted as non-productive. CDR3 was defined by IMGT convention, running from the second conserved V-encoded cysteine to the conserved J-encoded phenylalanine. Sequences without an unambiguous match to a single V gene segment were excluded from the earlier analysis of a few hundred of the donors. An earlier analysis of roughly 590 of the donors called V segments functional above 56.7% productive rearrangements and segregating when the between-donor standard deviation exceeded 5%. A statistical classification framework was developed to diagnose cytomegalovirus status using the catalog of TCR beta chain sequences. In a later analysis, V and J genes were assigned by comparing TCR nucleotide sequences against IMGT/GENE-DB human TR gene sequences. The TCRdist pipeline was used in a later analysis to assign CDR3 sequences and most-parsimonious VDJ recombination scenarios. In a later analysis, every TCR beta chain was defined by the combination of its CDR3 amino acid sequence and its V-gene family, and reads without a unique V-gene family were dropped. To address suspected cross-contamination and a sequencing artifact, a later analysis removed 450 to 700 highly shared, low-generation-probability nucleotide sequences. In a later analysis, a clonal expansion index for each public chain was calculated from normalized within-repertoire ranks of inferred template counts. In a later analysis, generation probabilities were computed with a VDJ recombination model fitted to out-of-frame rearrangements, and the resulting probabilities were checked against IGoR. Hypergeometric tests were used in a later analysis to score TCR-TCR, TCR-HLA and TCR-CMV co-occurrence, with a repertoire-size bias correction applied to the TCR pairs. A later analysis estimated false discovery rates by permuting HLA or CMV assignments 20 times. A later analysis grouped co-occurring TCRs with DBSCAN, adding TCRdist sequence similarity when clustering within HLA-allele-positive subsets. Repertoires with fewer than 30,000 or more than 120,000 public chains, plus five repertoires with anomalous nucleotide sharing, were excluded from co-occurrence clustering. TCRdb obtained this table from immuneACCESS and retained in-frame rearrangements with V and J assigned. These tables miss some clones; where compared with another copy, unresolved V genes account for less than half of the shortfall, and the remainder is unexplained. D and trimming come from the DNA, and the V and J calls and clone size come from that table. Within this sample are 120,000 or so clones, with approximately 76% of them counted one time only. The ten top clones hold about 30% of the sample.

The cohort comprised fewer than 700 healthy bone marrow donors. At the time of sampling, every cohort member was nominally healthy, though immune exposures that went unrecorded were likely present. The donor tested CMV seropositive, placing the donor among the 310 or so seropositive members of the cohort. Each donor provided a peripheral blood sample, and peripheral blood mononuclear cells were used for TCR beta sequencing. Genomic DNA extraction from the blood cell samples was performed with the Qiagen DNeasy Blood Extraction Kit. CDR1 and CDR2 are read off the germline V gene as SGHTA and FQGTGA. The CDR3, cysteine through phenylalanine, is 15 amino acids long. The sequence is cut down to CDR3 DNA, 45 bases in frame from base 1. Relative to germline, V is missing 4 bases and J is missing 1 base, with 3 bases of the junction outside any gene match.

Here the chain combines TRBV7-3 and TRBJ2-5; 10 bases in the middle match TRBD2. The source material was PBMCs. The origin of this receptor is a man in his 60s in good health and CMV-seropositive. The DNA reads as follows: TGTGCCAGCAGCTCGACTAGCGGGCCCCAAGAGACCCAGTACTTC. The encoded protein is CASSSTSGPQETQYF. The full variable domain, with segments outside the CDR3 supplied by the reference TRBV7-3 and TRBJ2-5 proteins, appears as GAGVSQTPSNKVTEKGKYVELRCDPISGHTALYWYRQSLGQGPEFLIYFQGTGAADDSGLPNDRFFAVRPEGSVSTLKIQRTERGDSAVYLCASSSTSGPQETQYFGPGTRLLVL.